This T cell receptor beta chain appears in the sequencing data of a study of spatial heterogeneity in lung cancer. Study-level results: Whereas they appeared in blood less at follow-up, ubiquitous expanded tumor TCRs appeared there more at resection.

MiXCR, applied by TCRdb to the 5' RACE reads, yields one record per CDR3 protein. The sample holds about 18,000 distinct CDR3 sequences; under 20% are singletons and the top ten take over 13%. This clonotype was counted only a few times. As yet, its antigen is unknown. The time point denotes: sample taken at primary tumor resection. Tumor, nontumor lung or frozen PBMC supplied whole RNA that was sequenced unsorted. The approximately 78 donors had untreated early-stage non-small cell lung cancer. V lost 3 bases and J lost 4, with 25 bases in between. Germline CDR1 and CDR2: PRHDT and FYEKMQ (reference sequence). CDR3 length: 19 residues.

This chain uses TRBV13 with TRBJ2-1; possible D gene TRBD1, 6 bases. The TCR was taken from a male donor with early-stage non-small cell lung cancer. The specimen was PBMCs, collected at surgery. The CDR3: CASSFFRAGATLLYNEQFF. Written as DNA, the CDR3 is TGTGCCAGCAGCTTTTTTCGGGCAGGGGCAACTCTCCTTTACAATGAGCAGTTCTTC.